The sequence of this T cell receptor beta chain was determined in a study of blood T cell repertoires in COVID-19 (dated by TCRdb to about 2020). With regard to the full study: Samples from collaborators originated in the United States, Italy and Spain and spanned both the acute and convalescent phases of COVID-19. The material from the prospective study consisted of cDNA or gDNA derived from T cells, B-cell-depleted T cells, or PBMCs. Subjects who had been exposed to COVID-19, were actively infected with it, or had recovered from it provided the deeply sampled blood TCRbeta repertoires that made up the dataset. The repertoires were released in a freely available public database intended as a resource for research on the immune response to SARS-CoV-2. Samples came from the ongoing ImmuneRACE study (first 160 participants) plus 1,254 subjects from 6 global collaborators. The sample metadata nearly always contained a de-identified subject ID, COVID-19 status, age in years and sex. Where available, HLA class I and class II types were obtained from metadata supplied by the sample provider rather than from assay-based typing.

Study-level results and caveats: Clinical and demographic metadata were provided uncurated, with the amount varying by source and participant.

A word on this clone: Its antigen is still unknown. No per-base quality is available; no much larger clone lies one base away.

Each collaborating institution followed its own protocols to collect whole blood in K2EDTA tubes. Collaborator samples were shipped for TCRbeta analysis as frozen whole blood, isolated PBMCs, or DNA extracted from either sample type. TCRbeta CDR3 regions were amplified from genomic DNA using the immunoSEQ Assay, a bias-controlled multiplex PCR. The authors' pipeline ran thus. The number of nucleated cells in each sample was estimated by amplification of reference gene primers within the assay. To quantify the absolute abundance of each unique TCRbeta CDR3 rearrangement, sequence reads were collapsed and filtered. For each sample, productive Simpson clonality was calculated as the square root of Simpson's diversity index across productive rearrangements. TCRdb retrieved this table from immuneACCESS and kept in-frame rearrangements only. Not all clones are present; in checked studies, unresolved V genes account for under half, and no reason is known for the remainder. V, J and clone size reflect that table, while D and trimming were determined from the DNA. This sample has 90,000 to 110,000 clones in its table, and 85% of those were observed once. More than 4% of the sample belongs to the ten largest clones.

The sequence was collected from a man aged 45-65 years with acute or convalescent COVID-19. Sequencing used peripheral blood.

The encoded CDR3 is CASSERETSQNIQYF. The nucleotide sequence is TGTGCCAGCAGTGAACGCGAGACTAGCCAGAACATTCAGTACTTC. Recombination linked TRBV6-1 to TRBJ2-4, and 7 bases in between align with TRBD2. Per the germline V gene, MNHNS is the CDR1 and SASEGT is the CDR2. The CDR3 holds 15 amino acids from the cysteine to the phenylalanine. Only the CDR3 DNA is retained, 45 bases long and in frame from the first base. Germline trimming amounts to 2 bases on V and 7 bases on J, with 8 as the count of junction bases outside the gene matches.